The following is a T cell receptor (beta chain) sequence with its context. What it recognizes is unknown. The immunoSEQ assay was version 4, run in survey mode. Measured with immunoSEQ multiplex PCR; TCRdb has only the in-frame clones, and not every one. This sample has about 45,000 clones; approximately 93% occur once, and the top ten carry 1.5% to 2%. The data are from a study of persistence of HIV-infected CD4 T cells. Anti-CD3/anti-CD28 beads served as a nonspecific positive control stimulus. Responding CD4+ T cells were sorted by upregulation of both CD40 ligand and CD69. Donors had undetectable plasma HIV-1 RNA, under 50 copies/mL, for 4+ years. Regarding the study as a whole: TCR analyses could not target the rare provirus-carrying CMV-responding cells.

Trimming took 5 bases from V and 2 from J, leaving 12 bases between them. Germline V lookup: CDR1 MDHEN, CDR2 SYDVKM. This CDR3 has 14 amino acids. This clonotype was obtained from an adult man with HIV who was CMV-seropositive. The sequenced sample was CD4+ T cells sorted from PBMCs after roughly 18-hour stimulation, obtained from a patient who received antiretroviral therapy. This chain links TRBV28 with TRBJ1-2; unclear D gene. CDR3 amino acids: CASSPWRNNYGYTF. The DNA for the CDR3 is TGTGCCAGCAGTCCATGGCGCAACAACTATGGCTACACCTTC.